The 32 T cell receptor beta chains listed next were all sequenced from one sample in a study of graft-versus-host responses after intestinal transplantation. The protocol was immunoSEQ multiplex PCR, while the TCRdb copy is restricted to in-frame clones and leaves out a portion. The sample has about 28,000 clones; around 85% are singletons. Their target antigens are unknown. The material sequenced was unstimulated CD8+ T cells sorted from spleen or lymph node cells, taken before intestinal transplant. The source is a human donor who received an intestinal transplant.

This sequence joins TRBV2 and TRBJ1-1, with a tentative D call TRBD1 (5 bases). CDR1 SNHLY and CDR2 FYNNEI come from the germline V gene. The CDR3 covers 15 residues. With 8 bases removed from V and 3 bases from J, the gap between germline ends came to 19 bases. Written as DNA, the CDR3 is TGTGCCAGCTGGTCATGGCAGGGCGGGGACACTGAAGCTTTCTTT. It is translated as CASWSWQGGDTEAFF.

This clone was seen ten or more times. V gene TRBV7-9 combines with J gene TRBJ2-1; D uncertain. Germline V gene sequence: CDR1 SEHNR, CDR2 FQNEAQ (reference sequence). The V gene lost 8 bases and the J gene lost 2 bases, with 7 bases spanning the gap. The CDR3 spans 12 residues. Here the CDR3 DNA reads TGTGCCAGCCAAGAGCCCTACAATGAGCAGTTCTTC. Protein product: CASQEPYNEQFF.

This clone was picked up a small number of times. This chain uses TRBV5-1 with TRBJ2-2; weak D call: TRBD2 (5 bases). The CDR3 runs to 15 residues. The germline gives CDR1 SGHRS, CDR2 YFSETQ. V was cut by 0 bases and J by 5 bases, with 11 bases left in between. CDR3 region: CASSLAEEVTGELFF. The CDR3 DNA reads TGCGCCAGCAGCTTGGCCGAGGAGGTGACCGGGGAGCTGTTTTTT. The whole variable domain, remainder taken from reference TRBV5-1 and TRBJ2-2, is KAGVTQTPRYLIKTRGQQVTLSCSPISGHRSVSWYQQTPGQGLQFLFEYFSETQRNKGNFPGRFSGRQFSNSRSEMNVSTLELGDSALYLCASSLAEEVTGELFFGEGSRLTVL.

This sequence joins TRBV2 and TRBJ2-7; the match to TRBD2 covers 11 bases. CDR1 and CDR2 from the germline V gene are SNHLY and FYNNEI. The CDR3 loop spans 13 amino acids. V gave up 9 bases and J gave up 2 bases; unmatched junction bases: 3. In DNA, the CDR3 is TGTGCCAGTTTAGCGGGAGGGCCCTACGAGCAGTACTTC. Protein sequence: CASLAGGPYEQYF.

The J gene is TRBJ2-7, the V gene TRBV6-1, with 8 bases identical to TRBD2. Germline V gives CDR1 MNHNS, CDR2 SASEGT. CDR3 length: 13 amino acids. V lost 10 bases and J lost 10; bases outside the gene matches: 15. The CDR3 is CAIMVDPGGIQYF. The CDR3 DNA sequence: TGTGCCATCATGGTGGACCCGGGGGGGATCCAGTACTTC.

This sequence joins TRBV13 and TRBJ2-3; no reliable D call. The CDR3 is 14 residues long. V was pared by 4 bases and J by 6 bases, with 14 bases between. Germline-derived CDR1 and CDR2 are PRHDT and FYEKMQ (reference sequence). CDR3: CASSSIRLRDTQYF. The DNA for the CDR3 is TGTGCCAGCAGCTCCATCCGGTTGAGGGATACGCAGTATTTT.

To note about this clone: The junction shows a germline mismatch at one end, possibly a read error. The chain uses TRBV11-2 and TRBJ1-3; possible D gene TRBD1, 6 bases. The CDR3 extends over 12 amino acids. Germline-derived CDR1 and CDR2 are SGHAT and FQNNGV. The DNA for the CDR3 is TGTGCCAGCAGTTATTTCCGGGACACATTATCCTTT. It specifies CASSYFRDTLSF.

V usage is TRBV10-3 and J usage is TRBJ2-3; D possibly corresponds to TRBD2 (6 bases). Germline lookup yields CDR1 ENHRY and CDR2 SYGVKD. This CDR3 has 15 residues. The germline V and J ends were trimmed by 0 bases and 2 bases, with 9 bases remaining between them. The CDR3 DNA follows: TGTGCCATCAGTGAGTCGGGGAGGTTCACAGATACGCAGTATTTT. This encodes CAISESGRFTDTQYF.

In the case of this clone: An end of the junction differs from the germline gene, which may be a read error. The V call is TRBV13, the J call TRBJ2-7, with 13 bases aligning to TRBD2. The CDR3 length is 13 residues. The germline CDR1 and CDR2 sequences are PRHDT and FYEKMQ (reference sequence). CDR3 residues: CASSLGLAGDLYF. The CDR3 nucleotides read TGTGCCAGCAGCCTAGGACTAGCGGGAGATTTGTACTTC. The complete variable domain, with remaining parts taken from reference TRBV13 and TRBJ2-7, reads AAGVIQSPRHLIKEKRETATLKCYPIPRHDTVYWYQQGPGQDPQFLISFYEKMQSDKGSIPDRFSAQQFSDYHSELNMSSLELGDSALYFCASSLGLAGDLYFGPGTRLTVT.

DNA of the CDR3: TGTGCCAGCAGTACTAGCGGGAACACAGATACGCAGTATTTT. This codes for CASSTSGNTDTQYF. This chain connects TRBV6-6 to TRBJ2-3; 10 bases agree with TRBD2. From germline, CDR1 is MNHNY and CDR2 SVGAGI (reference sequence). V gave up 5 bases and J gave up 2 bases; unmatched junction bases: 1. This CDR3 has 14 amino acids.

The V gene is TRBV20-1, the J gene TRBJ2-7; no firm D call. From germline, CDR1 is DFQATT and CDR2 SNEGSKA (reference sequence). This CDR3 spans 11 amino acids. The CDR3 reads CSLGTTYEQYF. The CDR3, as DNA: TGCTCTCTGGGCACCACCTACGAGCAGTACTTC.

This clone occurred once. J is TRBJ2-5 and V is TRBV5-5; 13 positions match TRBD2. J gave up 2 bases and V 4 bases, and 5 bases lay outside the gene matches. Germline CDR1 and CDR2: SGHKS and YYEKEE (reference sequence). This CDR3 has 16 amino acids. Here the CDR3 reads CASSPRLAGGQETQYF. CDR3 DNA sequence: TGTGCCAGCAGCCCTAGACTAGCGGGGGGTCAAGAGACCCAGTACTTC.

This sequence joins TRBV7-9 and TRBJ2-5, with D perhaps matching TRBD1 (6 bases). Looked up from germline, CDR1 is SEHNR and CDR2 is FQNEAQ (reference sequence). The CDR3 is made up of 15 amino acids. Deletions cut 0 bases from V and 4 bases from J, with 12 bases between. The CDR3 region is CASSLAQWGLETQYF. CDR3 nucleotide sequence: TGTGCCAGCAGCTTAGCGCAGTGGGGGCTAGAGACCCAGTACTTC.

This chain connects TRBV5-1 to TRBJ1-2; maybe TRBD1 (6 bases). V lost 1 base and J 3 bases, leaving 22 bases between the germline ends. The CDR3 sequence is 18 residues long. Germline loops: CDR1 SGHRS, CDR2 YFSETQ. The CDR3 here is CASSLRGESTGKHYGYTF. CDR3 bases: TGCGCCAGCAGCTTGCGGGGCGAATCGACAGGAAAACACTATGGCTACACCTTC.

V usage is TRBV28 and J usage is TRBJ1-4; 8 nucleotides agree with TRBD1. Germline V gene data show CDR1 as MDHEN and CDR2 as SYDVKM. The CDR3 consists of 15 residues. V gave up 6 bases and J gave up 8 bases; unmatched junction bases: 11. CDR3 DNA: TGTGCCAGCAGAATCACAGGGGGTCGGGCGGAAAAACTGTTTTTT. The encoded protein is CASRITGGRAEKLFF.

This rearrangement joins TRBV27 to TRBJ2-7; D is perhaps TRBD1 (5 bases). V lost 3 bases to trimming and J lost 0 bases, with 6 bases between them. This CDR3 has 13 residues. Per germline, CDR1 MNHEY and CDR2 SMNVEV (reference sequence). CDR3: CASSFDSSYEQYF. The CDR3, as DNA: TGTGCCAGCAGTTTTGACAGCTCCTACGAGCAGTACTTC.

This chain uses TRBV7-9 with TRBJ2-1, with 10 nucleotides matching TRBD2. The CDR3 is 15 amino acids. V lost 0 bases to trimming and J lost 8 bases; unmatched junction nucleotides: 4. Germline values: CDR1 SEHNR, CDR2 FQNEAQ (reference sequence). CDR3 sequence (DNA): TGTGCCAGCAGCTTAGCCACTAGCGGGACCGATGAGCAGTTCTTC. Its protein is CASSLATSGTDEQFF.

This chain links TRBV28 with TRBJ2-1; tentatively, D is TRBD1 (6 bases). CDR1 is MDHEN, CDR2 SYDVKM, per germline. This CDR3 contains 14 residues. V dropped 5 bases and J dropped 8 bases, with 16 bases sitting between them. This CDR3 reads CASSINRAGDEQFF. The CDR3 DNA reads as TGTGCCAGCAGTATAAACAGGGCCGGGGATGAGCAGTTCTTC.

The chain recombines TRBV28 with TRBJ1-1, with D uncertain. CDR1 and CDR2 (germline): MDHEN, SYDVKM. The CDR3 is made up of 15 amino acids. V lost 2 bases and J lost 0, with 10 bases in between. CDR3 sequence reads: CASSLRPEMNTEAFF. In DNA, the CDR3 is TGTGCCAGCAGTTTACGTCCGGAGATGAACACTGAAGCTTTCTTT.

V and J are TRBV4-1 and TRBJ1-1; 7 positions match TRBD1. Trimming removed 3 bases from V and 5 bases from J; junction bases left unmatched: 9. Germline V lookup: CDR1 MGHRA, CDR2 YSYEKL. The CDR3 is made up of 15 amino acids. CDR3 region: CASSQAQGPNTEAFF. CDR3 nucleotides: TGCGCCAGCAGCCAGGCACAGGGGCCTAATACTGAAGCTTTCTTT.

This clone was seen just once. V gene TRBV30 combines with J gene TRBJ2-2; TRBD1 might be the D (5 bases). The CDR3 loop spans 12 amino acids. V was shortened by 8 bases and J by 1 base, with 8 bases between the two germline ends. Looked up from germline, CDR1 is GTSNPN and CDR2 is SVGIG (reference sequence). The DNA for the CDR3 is TGTGCCCTGGGGCAGAACACCGGGGAGCTGTTTTTT. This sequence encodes CALGQNTGELFF.

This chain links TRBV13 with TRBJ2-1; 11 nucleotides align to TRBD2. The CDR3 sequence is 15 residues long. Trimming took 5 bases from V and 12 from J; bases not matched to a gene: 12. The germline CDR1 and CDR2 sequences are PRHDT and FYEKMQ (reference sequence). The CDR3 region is CASSAGGLAGRGQFF. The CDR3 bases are TGTGCCAGCAGCGCCGGCGGACTAGCGGGTCGGGGGCAGTTCTTC.

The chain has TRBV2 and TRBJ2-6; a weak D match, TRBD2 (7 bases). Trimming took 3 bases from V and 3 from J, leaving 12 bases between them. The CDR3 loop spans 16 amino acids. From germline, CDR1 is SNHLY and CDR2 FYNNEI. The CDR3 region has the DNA TGTGCCAGCAGTGAGGCAGGGGACTATGGGGCCAACGTCCTGACTTTC. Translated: CASSEAGDYGANVLTF.

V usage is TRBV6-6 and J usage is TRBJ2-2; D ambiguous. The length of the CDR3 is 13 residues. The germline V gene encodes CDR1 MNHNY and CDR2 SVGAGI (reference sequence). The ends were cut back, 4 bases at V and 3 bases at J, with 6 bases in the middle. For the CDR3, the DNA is TGTGCCAGCAGTTCCGGTTACACCGGGGAGCTGTTTTTT. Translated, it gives CASSSGYTGELFF.

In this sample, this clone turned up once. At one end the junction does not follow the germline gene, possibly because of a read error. The CDR3 coding sequence is TGTGCCAGCGGCTTGACAGCGAACACTGAAGCTTTCTTT. Translating it yields CASGLTANTEAFF. This chain uses TRBV5-4 with TRBJ1-1, with D possibly matching TRBD1 (5 bases). In germline, CDR1 is SGHNT, CDR2 YYREEE (reference sequence). The CDR3 contains 13 residues. Variable domain in full (rest from reference TRBV5-4 and TRBJ1-1): ETGVTQSPTHLIKTRGQQVTLRCSSQSGHNTVSWYQQALGQGPQFIFQYYREEENGRGNFPPRFSGLQFPNYSSELNVNALELDDSALYLCASGLTANTEAFFGQGTRLTVV.

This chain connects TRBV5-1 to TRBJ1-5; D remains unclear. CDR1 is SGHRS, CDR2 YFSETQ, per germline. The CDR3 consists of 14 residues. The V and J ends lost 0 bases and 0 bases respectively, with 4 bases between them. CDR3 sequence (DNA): TGCGCCAGCAGCTTGGACTATAGCAATCAGCCCCAGCATTTT. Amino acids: CASSLDYSNQPQHF.

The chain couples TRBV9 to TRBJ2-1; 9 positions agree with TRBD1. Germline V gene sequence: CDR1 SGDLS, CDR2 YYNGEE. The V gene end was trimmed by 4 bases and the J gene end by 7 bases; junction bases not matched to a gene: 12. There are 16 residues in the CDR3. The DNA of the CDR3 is TGTGCCAGCAGCCCCCACTCGGGGACAGGGAGGAATGAGCAGTTCTTC. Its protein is CASSPHSGTGRNEQFF.

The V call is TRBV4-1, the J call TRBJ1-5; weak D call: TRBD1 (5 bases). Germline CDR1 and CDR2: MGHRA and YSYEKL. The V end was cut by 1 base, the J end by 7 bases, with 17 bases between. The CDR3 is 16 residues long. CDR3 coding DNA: TGCGCCAGCAGCCAAGTAGGGGCGTCCTCAGGGCAGCCCCAGCATTTT. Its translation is CASSQVGASSGQPQHF.

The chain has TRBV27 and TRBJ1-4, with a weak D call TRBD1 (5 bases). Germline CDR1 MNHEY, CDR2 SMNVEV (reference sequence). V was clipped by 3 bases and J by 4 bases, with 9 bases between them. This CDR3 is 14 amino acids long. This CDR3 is CASSFGGGNEKLFF. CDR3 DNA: TGTGCCAGCAGTTTCGGGGGGGGTAATGAAAAACTGTTTTTT.

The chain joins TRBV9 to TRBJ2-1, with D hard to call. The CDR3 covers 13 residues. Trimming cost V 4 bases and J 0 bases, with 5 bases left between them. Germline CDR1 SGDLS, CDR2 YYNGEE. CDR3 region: CASSINSYNEQFF. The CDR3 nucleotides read TGTGCCAGCAGCATAAACTCCTACAATGAGCAGTTCTTC. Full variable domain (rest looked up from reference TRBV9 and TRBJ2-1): DSGVTQTPKHLITATGQRVTLRCSPRSGDLSVYWYQQSLDQGLQFLIQYYNGEERAKGNILERFSAQQFPDLHSELNLSSLELGDSALYFCASSINSYNEQFFGPGTRLTVL.

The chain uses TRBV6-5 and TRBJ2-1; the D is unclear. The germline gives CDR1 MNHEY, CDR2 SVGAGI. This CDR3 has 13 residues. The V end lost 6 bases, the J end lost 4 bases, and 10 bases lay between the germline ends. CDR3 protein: CASSPPYYNEQFF. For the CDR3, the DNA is TGTGCCAGCAGCCCCCCGTATTACAATGAGCAGTTCTTC.

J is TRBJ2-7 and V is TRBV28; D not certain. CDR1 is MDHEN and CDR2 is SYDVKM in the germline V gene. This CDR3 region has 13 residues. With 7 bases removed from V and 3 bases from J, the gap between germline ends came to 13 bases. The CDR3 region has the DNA TGTGCCAGCAATAGCTGGAGATACTACGAGCAGTACTTC. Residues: CASNSWRYYEQYF.